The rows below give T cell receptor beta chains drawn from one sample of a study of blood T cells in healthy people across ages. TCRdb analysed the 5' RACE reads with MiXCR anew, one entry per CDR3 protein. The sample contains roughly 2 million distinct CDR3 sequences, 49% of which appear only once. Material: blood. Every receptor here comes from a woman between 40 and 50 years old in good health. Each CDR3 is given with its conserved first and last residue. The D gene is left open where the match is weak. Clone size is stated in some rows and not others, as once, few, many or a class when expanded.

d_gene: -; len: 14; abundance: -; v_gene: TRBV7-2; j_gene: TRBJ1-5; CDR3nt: TGTGCCAGCAGCTTAGCCCTCGTGTATCAGCCCCAGCATTTT; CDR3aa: CASSLALVYQPQHF
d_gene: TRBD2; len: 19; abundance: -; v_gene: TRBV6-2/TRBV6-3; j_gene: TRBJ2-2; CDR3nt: TGTGCCAGCAGTTACAACCGGGGTGCGGGGGGTCTGAGGACCGGGGAGCTGTTTTTT; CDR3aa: CASSYNRGAGGLRTGELFF
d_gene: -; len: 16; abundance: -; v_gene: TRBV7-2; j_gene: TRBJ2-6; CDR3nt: TGTGCCAGCAGCTTAGGGCGGCCCTCTGGGGCCAACGTCCTGACTTTC; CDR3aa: CASSLGRPSGANVLTF
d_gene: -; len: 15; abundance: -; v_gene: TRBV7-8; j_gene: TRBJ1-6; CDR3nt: TGTGCCAGCAGCTTTGTCGCGTCCAACAATTCACCCCTCCACTTT; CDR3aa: CASSFVASNNSPLHF
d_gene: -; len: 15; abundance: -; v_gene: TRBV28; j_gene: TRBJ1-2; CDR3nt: TGTGCCAGCAGTTCAAACAGGGTAGCGAACTATGGCTACACCTTC; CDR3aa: CASSSNRVANYGYTF
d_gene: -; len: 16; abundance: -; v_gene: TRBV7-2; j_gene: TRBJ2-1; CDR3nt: TGTGCCAGCAGCTTAGCGCAAAGGGAAATCGGCAATGAGCAGTTCTTC; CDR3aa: CASSLAQREIGNEQFF
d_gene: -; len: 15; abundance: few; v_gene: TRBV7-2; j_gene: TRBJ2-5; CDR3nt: TGTGCCAGCAGCTTAGTAGCGTCGCGGCAAGAGACCCAGTACTTC; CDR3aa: CASSLVASRQETQYF
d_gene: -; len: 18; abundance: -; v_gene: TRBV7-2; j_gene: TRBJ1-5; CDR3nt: TGTGCCAGCAGCTTAGGTCCTCCGGGCCCTATTGGGGTTCAGCCCCAGCATTTT; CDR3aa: CASSLGPPGPIGVQPQHF
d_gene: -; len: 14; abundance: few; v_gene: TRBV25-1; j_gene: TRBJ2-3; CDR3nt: TGTGCCAGCCGGACGAAGGGAGGCACAGATACGCAGTATTTT; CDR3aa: CASRTKGGTDTQYF
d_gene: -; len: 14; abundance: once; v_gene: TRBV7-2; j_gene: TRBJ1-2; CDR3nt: TGTGCCAGCAGCTTATTCCTGGGTCCGGCTGGCTACACCTTC; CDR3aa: CASSLFLGPAGYTF
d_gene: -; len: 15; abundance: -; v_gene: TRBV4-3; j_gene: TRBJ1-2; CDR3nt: TGCGCCAGCAGCCAAGATGGCCGGGTCAACTATGGCTACACCTTC; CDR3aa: CASSQDGRVNYGYTF
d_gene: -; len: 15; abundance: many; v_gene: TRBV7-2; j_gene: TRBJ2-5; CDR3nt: TGTGCCAGCAGCCCCTCGCGGGGATTCCAAGAGACCCAGTACTTC; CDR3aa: CASSPSRGFQETQYF
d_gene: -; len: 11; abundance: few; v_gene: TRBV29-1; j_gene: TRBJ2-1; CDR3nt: TGCAGCGTTGATAGTCTGCTTGAGCAGTTCTTC; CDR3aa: CSVDSLLEQFF
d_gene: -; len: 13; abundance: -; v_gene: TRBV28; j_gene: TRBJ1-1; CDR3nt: TGTGCCAGCAGTTGGGTCGGGGTCACTGAAGCTTTCTTT; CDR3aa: CASSWVGVTEAFF
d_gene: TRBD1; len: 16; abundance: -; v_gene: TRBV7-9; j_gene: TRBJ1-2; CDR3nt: TGTGCCAGCAGCTCTCGCACAGGGGGCGAGAGGTTTGGCTACACCTTC; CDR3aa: CASSSRTGGERFGYTF
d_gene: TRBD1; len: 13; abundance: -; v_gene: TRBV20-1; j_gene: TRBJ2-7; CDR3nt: TGCAGTGCCGAAGGGGACAGGGCAGGGGAGCAGTACTTC; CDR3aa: CSAEGDRAGEQYF
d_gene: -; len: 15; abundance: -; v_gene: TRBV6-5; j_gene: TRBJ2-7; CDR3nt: TGTGCCAGCACCCATGGGGCAGGAAGCTCCTACGAGCAGTACTTC; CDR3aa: CASTHGAGSSYEQYF
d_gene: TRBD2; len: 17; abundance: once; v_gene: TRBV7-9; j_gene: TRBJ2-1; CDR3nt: TGTGCCAGCAGCCCAAAGGTCGGGGGGGTAAGCGAGGAGACCCAGTTCTTC; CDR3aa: CASSPKVGGVSEETQFF
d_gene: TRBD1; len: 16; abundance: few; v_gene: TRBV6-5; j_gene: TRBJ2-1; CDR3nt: TGTGCCAGCAGTACAGAACTACGACAGGGCAACAATGAGCAGTTCTTC; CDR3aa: CASSTELRQGNNEQFF
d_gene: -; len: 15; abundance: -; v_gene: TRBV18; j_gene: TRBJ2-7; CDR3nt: TGTGCCAGCTCACCACGAATGTTGAGGGGCTACGAGCAGTACTTC; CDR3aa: CASSPRMLRGYEQYF
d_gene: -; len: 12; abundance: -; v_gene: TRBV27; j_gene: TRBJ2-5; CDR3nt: TGTGCCATTACGGGCCCGAGGGGGAACCAGTACTTC; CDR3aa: CAITGPRGNQYF
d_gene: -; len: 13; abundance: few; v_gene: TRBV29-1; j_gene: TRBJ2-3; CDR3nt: TGCAGCGTGGATTTTACAGGGAAAGATACGCAGTATTTT; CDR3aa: CSVDFTGKDTQYF
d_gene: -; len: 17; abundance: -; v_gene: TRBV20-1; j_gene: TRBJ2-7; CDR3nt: TGCAGTGCTACACTCGCGGGGGGACAGAGCTCCTACAATGAGCAGTACTTC; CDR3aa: CSATLAGGQSSYNEQYF
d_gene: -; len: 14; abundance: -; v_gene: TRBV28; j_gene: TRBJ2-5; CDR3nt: TGTGCCAGCAGTTTCCCGGCATACCAAGAGACCCAGTACTTC; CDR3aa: CASSFPAYQETQYF
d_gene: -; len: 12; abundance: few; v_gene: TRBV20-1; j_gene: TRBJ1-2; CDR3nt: TGCAGTGCTCGTCCCTTATCCTATGGCTACACCTTC; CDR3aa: CSARPLSYGYTF
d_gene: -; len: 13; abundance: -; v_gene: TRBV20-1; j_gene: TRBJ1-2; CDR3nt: TGCAGTGCTACGCGGCGGGCCTCGGAAGGCTACACCTTC; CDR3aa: CSATRRASEGYTF
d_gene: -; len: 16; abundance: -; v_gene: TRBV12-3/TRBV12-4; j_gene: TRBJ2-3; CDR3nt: TGTGCCAGCAGTTTGGGGACCAGGGGTGGCACAGATACGCAGTATTTT; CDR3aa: CASSLGTRGGTDTQYF
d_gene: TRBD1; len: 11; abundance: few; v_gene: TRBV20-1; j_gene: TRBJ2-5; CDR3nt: TGCAGTGCTAGAGAAGACAGGGAGCAGTACTTC; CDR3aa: CSAREDREQYF
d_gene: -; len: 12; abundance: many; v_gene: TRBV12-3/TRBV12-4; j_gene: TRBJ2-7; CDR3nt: TGTGCCAGCAGTTTACAGGGCCACGAGCAGTACTTC; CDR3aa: CASSLQGHEQYF
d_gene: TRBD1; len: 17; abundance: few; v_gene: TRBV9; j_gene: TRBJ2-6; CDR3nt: TGTGCCAGCAGGGCCGGACAGGGTATCGCTGGGGCCAACGTCCTGACTTTC; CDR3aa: CASRAGQGIAGANVLTF
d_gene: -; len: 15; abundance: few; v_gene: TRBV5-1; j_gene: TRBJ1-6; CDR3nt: TGCGCCAGCAGCTTCCAGGGTCCAGCTGATTCACCCCTCCACTTT; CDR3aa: CASSFQGPADSPLHF
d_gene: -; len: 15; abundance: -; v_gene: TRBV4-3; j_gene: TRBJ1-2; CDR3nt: TGCGCCAGCAGCCAAGACGGCACAGTCGGGGAGGACTACACCTTC; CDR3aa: CASSQDGTVGEDYTF
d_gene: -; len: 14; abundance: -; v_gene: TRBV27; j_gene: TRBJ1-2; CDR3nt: TGTGCCAGCAGTGCAGCCATCAGGGGAGGAGGCTACACCTTC; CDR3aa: CASSAAIRGGGYTF
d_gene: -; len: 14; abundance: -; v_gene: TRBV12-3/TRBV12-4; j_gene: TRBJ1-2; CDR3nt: TGTGCCAGCAGTACCGGGGGTCTGCTCTATGGCTACACCTTC; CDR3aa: CASSTGGLLYGYTF
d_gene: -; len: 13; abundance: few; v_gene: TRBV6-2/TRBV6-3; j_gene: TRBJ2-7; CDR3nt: TGTGCCAGCACTGGTAGGGCTTTGTACGAGCAGTACTTC; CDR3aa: CASTGRALYEQYF